A selection of T cell receptor beta chains follows, all from one sample in a study of Graves' ophthalmopathy and Graves' hyperthyroidism. One entry per CDR3 protein, called by TCRdb with MiXCR from the multiplex PCR reads. The table includes 200,000 to 250,000 distinct CDR3 sequences, 20% to 25% detected once. Sequencing was done on a sample of peripheral blood. The origin of the receptors is a woman between 45 and 60 years old with Graves' ophthalmopathy. Each CDR3 is given with its conserved first and last residue. Fields, in order: CDR3 DNA, CDR3 protein, clone size, V gene, J gene, D gene. D genes are given only for firm matches. Clone size, where shown, is once, few, many, or a class for clones that have expanded.

cdr3_nt: TGTGCCAGCAGTGAATTTGGACAGATAAGCTCTGGGGCCAACGTCCTGACTTTC
cdr3_aa: CASSEFGQISSGANVLTF
clone_size: many
v_call: TRBV2
j_call: TRBJ2-6
d_call: -

cdr3_nt: TGTGCCAGTGGGGGACAGGGCCCCTACGAGCAGTACTTC
cdr3_aa: CASGGQGPYEQYF
clone_size: many
v_call: TRBV6-1
j_call: TRBJ2-7
d_call: TRBD1

cdr3_nt: TGTGCCAGCAGTCCCGGGACAGGGGTGACTCTGGCTTTCTTT
cdr3_aa: CASSPGTGVTLAFF
clone_size: many
v_call: TRBV6-1
j_call: TRBJ1-1
d_call: TRBD1

cdr3_nt: TGTGCCAGCAGCCGGGACAGGGTTATAGGGCAAGAGACCCAGTACTTC
cdr3_aa: CASSRDRVIGQETQYF
clone_size: -
v_call: TRBV7-2
j_call: TRBJ2-5
d_call: TRBD1

cdr3_nt: TGTGCCAGCAGCCGAAGGGCTGGGGTGGCCTACGAGCAGTACTTC
cdr3_aa: CASSRRAGVAYEQYF
clone_size: many
v_call: TRBV12-3/TRBV12-4
j_call: TRBJ2-7
d_call: -

cdr3_nt: TGTGCCAGCAGCTTGGCGTGGGGTGGAGGAGAGACCCAGTACTTC
cdr3_aa: CASSLAWGGGETQYF
clone_size: -
v_call: TRBV5-6
j_call: TRBJ2-5
d_call: -

cdr3_nt: TGTGCCAGCAGCCCAGAACAGGGGCAAGACACCATATATTTT
cdr3_aa: CASSPEQGQDTIYF
clone_size: many
v_call: TRBV7-2
j_call: TRBJ1-3
d_call: TRBD1

cdr3_nt: TGTGCCAGTAGTATAGATGGGGGGCCGGATCCCTACGAGCAGTACTTC
cdr3_aa: CASSIDGGPDPYEQYF
clone_size: few
v_call: TRBV19
j_call: TRBJ2-7
d_call: -

cdr3_nt: TGTGCCAGCAGTGACCGTGATAGGATCACTGAAGCTTTCTTT
cdr3_aa: CASSDRDRITEAFF
clone_size: few
v_call: TRBV2
j_call: TRBJ1-1
d_call: -

cdr3_nt: TGTGCCAGCAGCCGCCCCCCCGGACCGGAGTACTTC
cdr3_aa: CASSRPPGPEYF
clone_size: -
v_call: TRBV14
j_call: TRBJ2-5
d_call: -

cdr3_nt: TGTGCCACCAGCAGAGATAATCGCCCGGACAGGTTTGGCTACGAGCAGTACTTC
cdr3_aa: CATSRDNRPDRFGYEQYF
clone_size: many
v_call: TRBV15
j_call: TRBJ2-7
d_call: TRBD1

cdr3_nt: TGTGCCAGCAGGATGGGACAGAGCAACGAGCAGTACTTC
cdr3_aa: CASRMGQSNEQYF
clone_size: many
v_call: TRBV27
j_call: TRBJ2-7
d_call: TRBD1

cdr3_nt: TGTGCCACCAGTGATCCACACAGGGGTGATCAGCCCCAGCATTTT
cdr3_aa: CATSDPHRGDQPQHF
clone_size: -
v_call: TRBV24-1
j_call: TRBJ1-5
d_call: TRBD1

cdr3_nt: TGTGCCATCAGTGACCCCCAACTTAGATACGAGCAGTACTTC
cdr3_aa: CAISDPQLRYEQYF
clone_size: many
v_call: TRBV10-3
j_call: TRBJ2-7
d_call: -

cdr3_nt: TGTGCCAGCAGTTACACCGAACAGGAGGCCATCCATTCCGGCTACAACTTC
cdr3_aa: CASSYTEQEAIHSGYNF
clone_size: -
v_call: TRBV6-5
j_call: TRBJ1-2
d_call: -

cdr3_nt: TGTGCCAGCAGCCAATCGGGGACTCCAGAGACCCAGTACTTC
cdr3_aa: CASSQSGTPETQYF
clone_size: many
v_call: TRBV12-3/TRBV12-4
j_call: TRBJ2-5
d_call: -

cdr3_nt: TGCGCCAGCAGCCCCCGGACGGGGTCGGACGAGCAGTACTTC
cdr3_aa: CASSPRTGSDEQYF
clone_size: few
v_call: TRBV5-1
j_call: TRBJ2-7
d_call: -

cdr3_nt: TGTGCCAGCAGCTCACTTAGGGCGAACACCGGGGAGCTGTTTTTT
cdr3_aa: CASSSLRANTGELFF
clone_size: few
v_call: TRBV11-3
j_call: TRBJ2-2
d_call: -

cdr3_nt: TGTGCCAGCAGTTACGAGGGCCTAGGGGCGGGCGGCTACACCTTC
cdr3_aa: CASSYEGLGAGGYTF
clone_size: -
v_call: TRBV6-5
j_call: TRBJ1-2
d_call: -

cdr3_nt: TGTGCCTGGAGGAGGGGGCGAAGCGGGGAGCTGTTTTTT
cdr3_aa: CAWRRGRSGELFF
clone_size: many
v_call: TRBV30
j_call: TRBJ2-2
d_call: TRBD1

cdr3_nt: TGTGCCAGCAGTGAAGGGACCGAGAGCAATCAGCCCCAGCATTTT
cdr3_aa: CASSEGTESNQPQHF
clone_size: many
v_call: TRBV2
j_call: TRBJ1-5
d_call: -

cdr3_nt: TGTGCCAGCAGACATTGGGACGCAGGCTACGAGCAGTACTTC
cdr3_aa: CASRHWDAGYEQYF
clone_size: few
v_call: TRBV28
j_call: TRBJ2-7
d_call: -

cdr3_nt: TGTGCCAGCAGCTCAATAGCGGGAACTAACTACGAGCAGTACTTC
cdr3_aa: CASSSIAGTNYEQYF
clone_size: many
v_call: TRBV7-8
j_call: TRBJ2-7
d_call: TRBD2

cdr3_nt: TGTGCCAGCAGCTTAGATCTCGGGAAAGGAAACACCATATATTTT
cdr3_aa: CASSLDLGKGNTIYF
clone_size: -
v_call: TRBV11-2
j_call: TRBJ1-3
d_call: -

cdr3_nt: TGCAGTGCTCGCCGGACAGGGGAAGCCTACGAGCAGTACTTC
cdr3_aa: CSARRTGEAYEQYF
clone_size: many
v_call: TRBV20-1
j_call: TRBJ2-7
d_call: TRBD1

cdr3_nt: TGTGCCAGCAGACCGGGACAGGGGGCCGCAGATACGCAGTATTTT
cdr3_aa: CASRPGQGAADTQYF
clone_size: many
v_call: TRBV12-3/TRBV12-4
j_call: TRBJ2-3
d_call: TRBD1

cdr3_nt: TGTGCCAGCAGCTTTGGGGCGTTGGGTTCACCCCTCCACTTT
cdr3_aa: CASSFGALGSPLHF
clone_size: -
v_call: TRBV5-8
j_call: TRBJ1-6
d_call: -